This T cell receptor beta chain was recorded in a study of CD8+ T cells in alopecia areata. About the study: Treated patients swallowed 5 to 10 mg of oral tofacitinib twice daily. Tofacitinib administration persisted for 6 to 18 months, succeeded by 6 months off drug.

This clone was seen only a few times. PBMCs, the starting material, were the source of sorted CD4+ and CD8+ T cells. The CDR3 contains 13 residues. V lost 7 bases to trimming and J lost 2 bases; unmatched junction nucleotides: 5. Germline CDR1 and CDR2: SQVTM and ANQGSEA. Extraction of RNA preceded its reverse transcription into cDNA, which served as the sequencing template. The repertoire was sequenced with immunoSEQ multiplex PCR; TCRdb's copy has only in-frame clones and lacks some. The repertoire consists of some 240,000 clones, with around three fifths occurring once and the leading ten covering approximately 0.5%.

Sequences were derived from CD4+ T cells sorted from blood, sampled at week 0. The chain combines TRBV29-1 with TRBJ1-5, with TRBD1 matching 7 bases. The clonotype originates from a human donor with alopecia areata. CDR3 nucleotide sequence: TGCAGCGCTGGGACAGCAGGCAATCAGCCCCAGCATTTT. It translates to CSAGTAGNQPQHF.